This T cell receptor beta chain comes out of a study of blood T cell repertoires in COVID-19. Study as a whole: There were acute and convalescent COVID-19 samples, and they came from the United States, Italy and Spain. The cDNA or gDNA used as material had been derived from T cells, B-cell-depleted T cells, or PBMCs.

The CDR3 covers 15 residues. The V gene's germline CDR1 is SGHRS and CDR2 YFSETQ. The V end lost 7 bases, the J end lost 5 bases, and 21 bases lay between the germline ends. This clone was found a few times. As handled by the study authors: The assay estimated nucleated cells by amplifying reference gene primers. Profiling relied on immunoSEQ multiplex PCR, and the TCRdb table lists in-frame clones only, not all of them. V, J and clone size are those of that table, while D and trimming were read from the DNA. The sample comprises about 280,000 clones, roughly 85% of which are singletons, and 13% rests with the top ten.

The sequence came from a human donor in a cohort sampled during active COVID-19. The chain has TRBV5-1 and TRBJ1-1; D is unresolved. Specimen: peripheral blood. CDR3 nucleotides: TGCGCCAGCGCCGCGAGGAGCGAGGTGCAGACTGAAGCTTTCTTT. The encoded protein is CASAARSEVQTEAFF.